This TCR beta chain emerged from a study of T cells in Graves' hyperthyroidism and ophthalmopathy. This clonotype occurred many times. The CDR3 extends over 15 amino acids. The ends lost 2 bases at V and 4 bases at J; junction bases unmatched: 4. RNA transcripts provided the source from which TCR beta CDR3 regions were amplified. The HTBI primer set was used in a first-round RT-PCR of the TCR CDR3. TCRdb independently ran MiXCR on the multiplex PCR reads; one entry per CDR3 protein. The sample shows about 770,000 distinct CDR3 sequences, around a sixth of them seen only once. The chain employs TRBV12-3 or TRBV12-4 and TRBJ2-1, with 8 bases matching TRBD1. Sample: blood. This clonotype originated in a woman between 45 and 65 years old with Graves' hyperthyroidism that later progressed to Graves' ophthalmopathy. The DNA of the CDR3 is TGTGCCAGCAGTTTACCGACAGGGGCTTACAATGAGCAGTTCTTC. This sequence encodes CASSLPTGAYNEQFF.